These 21 T cell receptor beta chains were sequenced from one sample in a study of cytomegalovirus exposure and HLA in healthy donors. The protocol was immunoSEQ multiplex PCR, while the TCRdb copy is restricted to in-frame clones and leaves out a portion. The table has hundreds of thousands of clones, roughly 88% seen once. Sequenced: PBMCs. These receptors were taken from a woman between 18 and 30 years old in good health and CMV-seronegative.

The chain has TRBV2 and TRBJ2-7, with 7 positions matching TRBD2. The CDR3 has 13 residues. With 8 bases clipped from V and 1 base from J, the junction kept 5 bases outside the gene matches. Germline V gene data show CDR1 as SNHLY and CDR2 as FYNNEI. DNA of the CDR3: TGTGCCAGCGATGGGGGGGGGTCCTACGAGCAGTACTTC. This encodes CASDGGGSYEQYF.

The chain couples TRBV6-5 to TRBJ2-6; no definite D call. Germline lookup yields CDR1 MNHEY and CDR2 SVGAGI. With 5 bases removed from V and 4 bases from J, the gap between germline ends came to 9 bases. There are 14 residues in the CDR3. The CDR3 spells CASSPGGGANVLTF. The CDR3 DNA sequence: TGTGCCAGCAGTCCAGGTGGCGGGGCCAACGTCCTGACTTTC.

About this clone: This specimen includes other DNA sequences encoding the same CDR3. The chain employs TRBV20-1 and TRBJ2-5, with a tentative D call TRBD2 (5 bases). Between the trimmed V and J ends, which lost 1 base and 5 bases, there was a span of 5 bases. The CDR3 runs 11 residues. Germline loops: CDR1 DFQATT, CDR2 SNEGSKA (reference sequence). The DNA of the CDR3 is TGCAGTGCTAGAGCGGGGGAGACCCAGTACTTC. Amino acids: CSARAGETQYF.

The rearrangement uses TRBV5-1 and TRBJ2-7; D is perhaps TRBD2 (6 bases). The germline V gene has CDR1 SGHRS and CDR2 YFSETQ. Trimming took 5 bases from V and 4 from J, leaving 16 bases between them. The CDR3 contains 14 residues. Here the CDR3 reads CASSRATGDYEQYF. The CDR3 bases are TGCGCCAGCAGTAGGGCGACGGGGGATTACGAGCAGTACTTC.

The J gene is TRBJ2-3, the V gene TRBV9; 9 nucleotides line up with TRBD2. Germline trimming cut 4 bases from V and 2 bases from J; bases unmatched to any gene: 14. The CDR3 has 18 residues. CDR1 is SGDLS, CDR2 YYNGEE, per germline. CDR3 sequence (DNA): TGTGCCAGCAGCACAATCATAGCGGGGGCGCTTTTCACAGATACGCAGTATTTT. Translation: CASSTIIAGALFTDTQYF.

This chain joins TRBV27 and TRBJ2-7, with D perhaps TRBD2 (7 bases). CDR3 size: 14 residues. CDR1 and CDR2 from the germline V gene are MNHEY and SMNVEV (reference sequence). Trimming shortened V by 3 bases and J by 5 bases, and 14 bases separated the two germline ends. CDR3 sequence: CASSLRTGGHEQYF. CDR3 nucleotides: TGTGCCAGCAGTTTGAGGACCGGGGGGCACGAGCAGTACTTC.

The chain uses TRBV28 and TRBJ1-5, with D maybe TRBD1 (6 bases). The germline V gene has CDR1 MDHEN and CDR2 SYDVKM. V was pared by 3 bases and J by 7 bases, with 10 bases between. The length of the CDR3 is 13 residues. The CDR3 DNA reads as TGTGCCAGCAGTTTGCGGACAGCACAGCCCCAGCATTTT. It specifies CASSLRTAQPQHF.

The chain has TRBV5-4 and TRBJ2-1; D is ambiguous. V was clipped by 2 bases and J by 3 bases, with 15 bases between them. Germline loops: CDR1 SGHNT, CDR2 YYREEE (reference sequence). There are 16 residues in the CDR3. The CDR3: CASSFQRSSLYNEQFF. The CDR3 bases are TGTGCCAGCAGCTTTCAGAGGAGTTCGCTCTACAATGAGCAGTTCTTC.

V usage is TRBV19 and J usage is TRBJ2-7; 8 bases map to TRBD1. Germline CDR1 LNHDA, CDR2 SQIVND (reference sequence). V shed 6 bases, J shed 5 bases, and the junction held 9 bases outside the gene matches. The CDR3 length is 14 residues. CDR3 region: CASSQTGGRNEQYF. The CDR3 nucleotides are TGTGCCAGTAGCCAAACAGGGGGTAGGAACGAGCAGTACTTC.

The chain couples TRBV13 to TRBJ1-3; D is undetermined. The germline V gene encodes CDR1 PRHDT and CDR2 FYEKMQ (reference sequence). The CDR3 runs 13 residues. V was trimmed by 5 bases and J by 2 bases, leaving 7 bases between them. CDR3 nucleotides: TGTGCCAGCAGCCTCCAGACTGGAAACACCATATATTTT. Amino acids: CASSLQTGNTIYF.

The genes are TRBV27 and TRBJ1-5; no clear D gene. Germline CDR1 is MNHEY and CDR2 is SMNVEV (reference sequence). The CDR3 spans 13 residues. V gave up 3 bases and J gave up 7 bases, with 10 bases separating them. The CDR3 DNA reads TGTGCCAGCAGTTTGGTAGCAAGGCAGCCCCAGCATTTT. Translating gives CASSLVARQPQHF.

CDR3 in DNA: TGTGCCAGCAGTGAAGCGGCGACAGGGTGGACTGAAGCTTTCTTT. Protein product: CASSEAATGWTEAFF. The rearrangement links TRBV6-1 to TRBJ1-1; 7 positions agree with TRBD1. Germline CDR1 MNHNS, CDR2 SASEGT. The CDR3 sequence is 15 residues long. Trimming took 0 bases from V and 5 from J; bases not matched to a gene: 6.

V is TRBV5-1 and J is TRBJ2-1; D not certain. Germline V gene sequence: CDR1 SGHRS, CDR2 YFSETQ. The CDR3 has 12 residues. The ends were cut back, 0 bases at V and 8 bases at J, with 6 bases in the middle. CDR3 DNA sequence: TGCGCCAGCAGCTTGGATGGCCATGAGCAGTTCTTC. Its protein is CASSLDGHEQFF.

The chain couples TRBV6-5 to TRBJ2-5; 9 bases are a match to TRBD2. J gave up 1 base and V 2 bases, and 2 bases lay outside the gene matches. CDR1 is MNHEY, CDR2 SVGAGI, per germline. The length of the CDR3 is 15 residues. The CDR3 nucleotides are TGTGCCAGCAGTTACGGCGGGGGGGGCCAAGAGACCCAGTACTTC. This codes for CASSYGGGGQETQYF.

The gene calls are TRBV6-1 and TRBJ2-1; a weak D match, TRBD2 (6 bases). V was shortened by 11 bases and J by 7 bases, with 12 bases between the two germline ends. The CDR3 consists of 11 residues. Germline V gives CDR1 MNHNS, CDR2 SASEGT. The DNA of the CDR3 is TGTGCCGTTGGGGGGTGGAATGAGCAGTTCTTC. This sequence encodes CAVGGWNEQFF.

The chain recombines TRBV27 with TRBJ2-5; a possible D gene is TRBD2 (6 bases). Germline CDR1 MNHEY, CDR2 SMNVEV (reference sequence). With 7 bases removed from V and 1 base from J, the gap between germline ends came to 16 bases. This CDR3 comprises 15 residues. CDR3 region: CASTYIGGSQETQYF. Written as DNA, the CDR3 is TGTGCCAGCACCTATATCGGAGGGAGCCAAGAGACCCAGTACTTC.

The chain is built from TRBV29-1 and TRBJ1-1, with D maybe TRBD1 (5 bases). The germline V gene has CDR1 SQVTM and CDR2 ANQGSEA. The CDR3 has 13 residues. V was cut by 5 bases and J by 3 bases, with 13 bases left in between. DNA for the CDR3: TGCAGCGTTTGGCGGACACCGCACACTGAAGCTTTCTTT. Translating gives CSVWRTPHTEAFF.

This rearrangement joins TRBV5-1 to TRBJ1-3; 9 nucleotides agree with TRBD1. This CDR3 contains 15 residues. The V gene end was trimmed by 4 bases and the J gene end by 4 bases; junction bases not matched to a gene: 6. Germline V gene lookup returns CDR1 SGHRS and CDR2 YFSETQ. CDR3 region: CASSATGGAGNTIYF. In DNA, the CDR3 is TGCGCCAGCAGCGCCACAGGGGGCGCCGGAAACACCATATATTTT.

This clone appeared a single time. The V and J genes are TRBV5-7 and TRBJ2-7; possibly TRBD1 for D (6 bases). TRBV5-7 is designated an ORF whose function remains uncertain. This CDR3 comprises 18 residues. The germline V and J ends were trimmed by 2 bases and 2 bases, with 23 bases remaining between them. CDR3 loop: CASSFPDNSGDRPYEQYF. CDR3 bases: TGTGCCAGCAGCTTCCCTGATAATTCAGGGGATCGCCCCTACGAGCAGTACTTC.

Remarks on this clone: Other nucleotide sequences from this sample produce the same CDR3. The genes are TRBV4-1 and TRBJ2-1; 12 nucleotides match TRBD2. The CDR3 is made up of 15 amino acids. The germline CDR1 and CDR2 sequences are MGHRA and YSYEKL. V dropped 3 bases and J dropped 3; count of bases not matched to a gene: 0. The CDR3, as DNA: TGCGCCAGCAGCCAGACTAGCGGGAGCTACAATGAGCAGTTCTTC. Its protein is CASSQTSGSYNEQFF.

The V gene is TRBV7-6, the J gene TRBJ1-1, with D tentatively TRBD1 (5 bases). V lost 5 bases and J lost 1, with 14 bases in between. The CDR3 contains 15 residues. Germline V lookup: CDR1 SGHVS, CDR2 FNYEAQ. The CDR3 is CASSPFSQGNTEAFF. The CDR3 DNA reads as TGTGCCAGCAGCCCCTTTTCTCAGGGGAACACTGAAGCTTTCTTT. Looking up the rest from reference TRBV7-6 and TRBJ1-1 gives the full variable domain: GAGVSQSPRYKVTKRGQDVALRCDPISGHVSLYWYRQALGQGPEFLTYFNYEAQQDKSGLPNDRFSAERPEGSISTLTIQRTEQRDSAMYRCASSPFSQGNTEAFFGQGTRLTVV.